This T cell receptor beta chain was retrieved from a study of chronic HIV infection and antiretroviral therapy. The table lists this clonotype with a few counts. TCRdb reanalysed the 5' RACE reads using MiXCR and keeps one entry per CDR3 protein. The sample holds some 38,000 distinct CDR3 sequences; 8.2% are singletons and the top ten take approximately 2.6%. The sequencing sample was made of peripheral blood. The receptor was derived from an adult who had HIV and had not received antiretroviral therapy, or was an uninfected healthy control (not recorded which).

The CDR3 loop reads CATSWSGQGNTDTQYF. In DNA, the CDR3 is TGTGCCACCAGTTGGTCGGGACAGGGAAACACAGATACGCAGTATTTT. This sequence joins TRBV24-1 and TRBJ2-3; 9 nucleotides line up with TRBD1. Losses at the gene ends were 6 bases for V and 2 bases for J; bases not matched to a gene: 8. The CDR3 contains 16 residues. Germline loops: CDR1 KGHDR, CDR2 SFDVKD.